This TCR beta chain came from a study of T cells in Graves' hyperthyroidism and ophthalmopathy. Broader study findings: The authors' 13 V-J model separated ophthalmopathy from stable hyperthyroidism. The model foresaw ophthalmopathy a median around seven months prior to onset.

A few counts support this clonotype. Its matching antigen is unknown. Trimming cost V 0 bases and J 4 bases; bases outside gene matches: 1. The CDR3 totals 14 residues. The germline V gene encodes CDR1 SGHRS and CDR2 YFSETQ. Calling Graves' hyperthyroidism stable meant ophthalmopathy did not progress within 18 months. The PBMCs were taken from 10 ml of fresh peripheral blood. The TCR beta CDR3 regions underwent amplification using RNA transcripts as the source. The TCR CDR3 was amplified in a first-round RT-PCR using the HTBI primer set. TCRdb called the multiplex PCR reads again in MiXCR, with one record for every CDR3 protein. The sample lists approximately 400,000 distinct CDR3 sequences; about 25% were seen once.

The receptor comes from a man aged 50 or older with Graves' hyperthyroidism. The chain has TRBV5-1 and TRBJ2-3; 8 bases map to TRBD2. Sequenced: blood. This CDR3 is CASSLAAGADTQYF. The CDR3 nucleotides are TGCGCCAGCAGCTTGGCAGCGGGAGCAGATACGCAGTATTTT.